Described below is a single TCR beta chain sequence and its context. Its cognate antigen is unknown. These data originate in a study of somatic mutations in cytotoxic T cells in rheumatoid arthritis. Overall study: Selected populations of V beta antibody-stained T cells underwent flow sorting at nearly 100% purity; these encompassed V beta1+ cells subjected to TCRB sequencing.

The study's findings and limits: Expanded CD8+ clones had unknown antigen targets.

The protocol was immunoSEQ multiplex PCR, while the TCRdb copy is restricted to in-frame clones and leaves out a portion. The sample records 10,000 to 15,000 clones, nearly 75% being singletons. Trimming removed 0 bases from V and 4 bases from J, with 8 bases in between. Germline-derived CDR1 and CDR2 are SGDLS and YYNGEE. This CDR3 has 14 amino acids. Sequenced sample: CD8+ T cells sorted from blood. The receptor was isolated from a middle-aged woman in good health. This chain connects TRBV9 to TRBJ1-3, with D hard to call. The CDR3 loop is CASSVEGSGNTIYF. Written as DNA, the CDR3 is TGTGCCAGCAGCGTAGAAGGATCGGGAAACACCATATATTTT.